The next 15 T cell receptor beta chains were all read from a single sample in a study of cytomegalovirus exposure and HLA in healthy donors. It was with 60 Vbeta and 13 Jbeta primers that the PCR ran. TCRdb's table, derived via immunoSEQ multiplex PCR, lists solely in-frame clones and lacks some. This sample's table has approximately 170,000 clones. Sequencing was done on a sample of PBMCs. These TCRs come from a woman between 18 and 29 years old in good health and CMV-seropositive.

V usage is TRBV10-3 and J usage is TRBJ1-5; D is uncertain. Germline V gene lookup returns CDR1 ENHRY and CDR2 SYGVKD. Trimming pared 0 bases from V and 0 bases from J, leaving 6 bases between. The CDR3 runs 15 residues. The DNA of the CDR3 is TGTGCCATCAGTGAGTCGGGCGATAGCAATCAGCCCCAGCATTTT. It specifies CAISESGDSNQPQHF.

V is TRBV14 and J is TRBJ1-2, with 11 nucleotides matching TRBD1. This CDR3 region has 15 residues. V was pared by 1 base and J by 3 bases, with 1 base of the junction left unmatched. In germline, CDR1 is SGHDN, CDR2 FVKESK. The CDR3 protein is CASSQGTGGYYGYTF. The DNA of the CDR3 is TGTGCCAGCAGCCAAGGGACAGGGGGCTACTATGGCTACACCTTC.

The chain combines TRBV19 with TRBJ2-2; tentatively, D is TRBD2 (7 bases). This CDR3 contains 16 residues. Trimming took off 6 bases at V and 5 bases at J, with 19 bases between the two ends. In germline, CDR1 is LNHDA, CDR2 SQIVND (reference sequence). In nucleotides, the CDR3 is TGTGCCAGTAGCCGAACAGGGAGGGCGCAAACCGGGGAGCTGTTTTTT. Encoded protein: CASSRTGRAQTGELFF.

DNA of the CDR3: TGTGCCAGAAGCTTGGGTCACAGGGGGGGCTATGGCTACACCTTC. It translates to CARSLGHRGGYGYTF. This chain joins TRBV5-3 and TRBJ1-2; TRBD1 matches 8 bases. TRBV5-3 is recorded as an ORF, its role being uncertain. This CDR3 has 15 amino acids. After removal of 0 bases from V and 4 bases from J, the junction contained 5 bases not matched to a gene.

The genes are TRBV5-4 and TRBJ1-1; the match to TRBD1 covers 9 bases. The CDR3 sequence is 16 residues long. CDR1 is SGHNT, CDR2 YYREEE, per germline (reference sequence). V lost 4 bases to trimming and J lost 1 base; unmatched junction nucleotides: 8. The CDR3 nucleotides are TGTGCCAGCAGCCGAGGGACAGGGCGGGGGAACACTGAAGCTTTCTTT. Translated: CASSRGTGRGNTEAFF.

The genes are TRBV18 and TRBJ1-5, with D possibly being TRBD1 (6 bases). Germline CDR1 is KGHSH and CDR2 is LQKENI. V lost 4 bases to trimming and J lost 5 bases, with 12 bases between them. The CDR3 is made up of 14 amino acids. The CDR3 nucleotides are TGTGCCAGCTCACAAGATCAGGGGTATCAGCCCCAGCATTTT. Its translation: CASSQDQGYQPQHF.

The chain uses TRBV4-1 and TRBJ2-7, with a possible D match to TRBD2 (5 bases). The CDR3 is made up of 16 amino acids. Germline loops: CDR1 MGHRA, CDR2 YSYEKL. The ends were cut back, 1 base at V and 5 bases at J, with 18 bases in the middle. The CDR3 protein is CASSQGLTIRGDEQYF. The CDR3 nucleotides are TGCGCCAGCAGCCAAGGCCTGACTATACGGGGAGACGAGCAGTACTTC.

This chain connects TRBV15 to TRBJ2-5; the match to TRBD2 covers 8 bases. Germline V gene sequence: CDR1 LNHNV, CDR2 YYDKDF (reference sequence). The CDR3 consists of 15 residues. V trimming: 4 bases; J trimming: 5 bases; junction bases outside the gene matches: 9. CDR3 protein: CATSTPLAGLETQYF. CDR3 bases: TGTGCCACCAGCACCCCTTTAGCGGGGCTGGAGACCCAGTACTTC.

The J gene is TRBJ2-3, the V gene TRBV4-3; 7 nucleotides line up with TRBD1. Trimming took 0 bases from V and 6 from J; bases not matched to a gene: 12. Germline values: CDR1 LGHNA, CDR2 YSLEER. The CDR3 spans 17 residues. The CDR3 DNA is TGCGCCAGCAGCCAAGATTATGAAGGGGGCGTCCGGGATACGCAGTATTTT. This sequence encodes CASSQDYEGGVRDTQYF.

The rearrangement links TRBV7-8 to TRBJ1-4; 7 bases map to TRBD1. The germline V gene encodes CDR1 SGHVS and CDR2 FQNEAQ. J lost 7 bases, V lost 5 bases, and 10 bases had no gene match. The CDR3 is 15 residues long. The CDR3 DNA follows: TGTGCCAGCAGCCCGCGAGGGACAGCGGGTGAAAAACTGTTTTTT. Translation: CASSPRGTAGEKLFF.

The rearrangement joins TRBV2 to TRBJ1-4; no firm D call. The germline V and J ends were trimmed by 7 bases and 4 bases, with 10 bases remaining between them. This CDR3 has 13 amino acids. Germline V lookup: CDR1 SNHLY, CDR2 FYNNEI. The CDR3 spells CASMSGGNEKLFF. In DNA form, the CDR3 reads TGTGCCAGCATGTCGGGAGGTAATGAAAAACTGTTTTTT.

The rearrangement links TRBV6-1 to TRBJ2-2; D might be TRBD2 (5 bases). The CDR3 has 14 residues. Trimming removed 10 bases from V and 2 bases from J, with 14 bases in between. The germline gives CDR1 MNHNS, CDR2 SASEGT. CDR3 nucleotide sequence: TGTGCCACCCTCCGAGAGGGTAACACCGGGGAGCTGTTTTTT. It is translated as CATLREGNTGELFF.

This rearrangement joins TRBV7-9 to TRBJ2-5; tentatively, D is TRBD1 (5 bases). Germline V gene data show CDR1 as SEHNR and CDR2 as FQNEAQ (reference sequence). The V and J ends lost 0 bases and 4 bases respectively, with 12 bases between them. The CDR3 runs to 15 residues. In nucleotides, the CDR3 is TGTGCCAGCAGCTTAGCCTCCGGCCAGGGAGAGACCCAGTACTTC. Protein sequence: CASSLASGQGETQYF.

This chain connects TRBV2 to TRBJ1-1, with 7 bases that match TRBD1. This CDR3 spans 14 amino acids. Trimming cost V 6 bases and J 8 bases; bases outside gene matches: 12. Per germline, CDR1 SNHLY and CDR2 FYNNEI. CDR3 sequence reads: CASSGDSGGLEAFF. CDR3 nucleotide sequence: TGTGCCAGCAGCGGGGACAGCGGGGGGCTCGAAGCTTTCTTT.

The CDR3 nucleotides are TGTGCCAGCAGCCCCGCAGTCTCTGGGGCCAACGTCCTGACTTTC. The encoded protein is CASSPAVSGANVLTF. The chain couples TRBV7-6 to TRBJ2-6, with D unresolved. The CDR3 runs 15 residues. Germline assignment: CDR1 SGHVS and CDR2 FNYEAQ. Trimming stripped 5 bases from V and 0 bases from J, with 8 bases between.